Presented here are 15 T cell receptor beta chains from one specimen sequenced in a study of spatial heterogeneity in lung cancer. Findings and caveats of the study: It was found that expanded intratumoral alpha and beta TCR counts tracked tumor mutation counts.

MiXCR, run by TCRdb on the 5' RACE reads, gives a single entry per CDR3 protein. The sample includes about 15,000 distinct CDR3 sequences, around 6% seen only once; the top ten take roughly 6.6%. No antigens are known for them. The time point was: sample taken at primary tumor resection. This material consisted of lung tumor tissue, taken at surgery. The receptors originated from a male donor with early-stage non-small cell lung cancer.

This clonotype appeared many times. V is TRBV7-9 and J is TRBJ2-4; TRBD1 agrees at 10 bases. The CDR3 is 15 residues long. The J segment lost 6 bases and the V segment lost 5 bases, leaving 7 bases of the junction unmatched. CDR1 SEHNR and CDR2 FQNEAQ come from the germline V gene (reference sequence). Written as DNA, the CDR3 is TGTGCCAGCAGCCCGCCAGGGGACAGGGGAAACATTCAGTACTTC. Its translation is CASSPPGDRGNIQYF.

The gene calls are TRBV2 and TRBJ1-5; D call uncertain. The CDR3 has 14 amino acids. CDR1 is SNHLY and CDR2 is FYNNEI in the germline V gene. Trimming shortened V by 6 bases and J by 7 bases, and 16 bases separated the two germline ends. Here the CDR3 DNA reads TGTGCCAGCAGGGCAGGCGCGACTGGACAGCCCCAGCATTTT. The encoded protein is CASRAGATGQPQHF.

This chain uses TRBV28 with TRBJ2-1; TRBD2 agrees at 7 bases. CDR1 and CDR2 from the germline V gene are MDHEN and SYDVKM. This CDR3 region has 14 residues. V was pared by 6 bases and J by 6 bases, with 8 bases of the junction left unmatched. The CDR3 sequence: CASSWSGKGNEQFF. The CDR3 DNA reads TGTGCCAGCAGCTGGAGCGGGAAGGGCAATGAGCAGTTCTTC. The variable domain in full, completed from reference TRBV28 and TRBJ2-1, reads DVKVTQSSRYLVKRTGEKVFLECVQDMDHENMFWYRQDPGLGLRLIYFSYDVKMKEKGDIPEGYSVSREKKERFSLILESASTNQTSMYLCASSWSGKGNEQFFGPGTRLTVL.

This clonotype was observed a few times. CDR3 loop: CASSQSGRTDTQYF. The CDR3 DNA sequence: TGTGCCAGCAGCCAATCGGGGCGCACAGATACGCAGTATTTT. V usage is TRBV16 and J usage is TRBJ2-3; tentatively, D is TRBD1 (5 bases). V lost 0 bases and J lost 1, with 5 bases in between. CDR3 length: 14 amino acids. The V gene's germline CDR1 is KGHSY and CDR2 FQNENV.

This clonotype has a count of ten or more. The chain links TRBV20-1 to TRBJ2-7, with D tentatively TRBD2 (5 bases). The ends were cut back, 2 bases at V and 1 base at J, with 6 bases in the middle. The CDR3 length is 12 residues. Per germline, CDR1 DFQATT and CDR2 SNEGSKA (reference sequence). This chain's CDR3 is CSARRGSYEQYF. In nucleotides, the CDR3 is TGCAGTGCTAGACGGGGTTCCTACGAGCAGTACTTC.

This clonotype has just a few counts. The junction and the germline gene differ at one end; a read error may be behind it. The V call is TRBV20-1, the J call TRBJ1-2; D unclear. This CDR3 comprises 11 residues. CDR1 DFQATT and CDR2 SNEGSKA come from the germline V gene (reference sequence). This CDR3 reads CSARDNYGYTF. The CDR3 DNA reads TGCAGTGCAAGAGATAACTATGGCTACACCTTC.

There are many counts of this clonotype. This chain connects TRBV18 to TRBJ2-3, with D hard to call. V was trimmed by 0 bases and J by 2 bases, leaving 6 bases between them. Germline assignment: CDR1 KGHSH and CDR2 LQKENI. This CDR3 region has 14 residues. The CDR3 region has the DNA TGTGCCAGCTCACCACCCCAACTCACAGATACGCAGTATTTT. This translates into CASSPPQLTDTQYF.

In its sample, this clonotype was seen a few times. The V and J genes are TRBV11-3 and TRBJ2-5; TRBD2 matches 9 bases. The junction had 8 bases not matched to a gene; V was cut back by 4 bases and J by 5 bases. The CDR3 loop spans 15 amino acids. Germline V gene sequence: CDR1 SGHNT, CDR2 YENEEA. The CDR3 region is CASSSEGLAGETQYF. DNA of the CDR3: TGTGCCAGCAGCTCCGAGGGACTAGCAGGGGAGACCCAGTACTTC.

This clonotype occurred a few times. CDR3 sequence (DNA): TGTGCCACCAGTGACTCCGGGACAGCCACTTATGGCTACACCTTC. Its protein product is CATSDSGTATYGYTF. The chain recombines TRBV24-1 with TRBJ1-2; TRBD1 aligns across 7 bases. Germline V CDR1 and CDR2: KGHDR, SFDVKD. Germline trimming cut 4 bases from V and 5 bases from J; bases unmatched to any gene: 9. This CDR3 has 15 residues.

V gene TRBV29-1 combines with J gene TRBJ2-5; D may be TRBD2 (5 bases). Germline CDR1 and CDR2: SQVTM and ANQGSEA. V dropped 3 bases and J dropped 1 base, with 18 bases sitting between them. This CDR3 region has 16 residues. This CDR3 reads CSVENPLGLFQETQYF. The CDR3 DNA reads TGCAGCGTTGAGAACCCACTAGGCCTCTTCCAAGAGACCCAGTACTTC.

This clonotype was recorded at least ten times. The chain has TRBV5-1 and TRBJ2-7, with a possible D match to TRBD2 (6 bases). Trimming shortened V by 6 bases and J by 5 bases, and 12 bases separated the two germline ends. Germline loops: CDR1 SGHRS, CDR2 YFSETQ. The length of the CDR3 is 12 residues. The CDR3 DNA sequence: TGCGCCAGCACGCGGGAACGGGACGAGCAGTACTTC. Translated, it gives CASTRERDEQYF.

There are many counts of this clonotype. This chain joins TRBV18 and TRBJ1-1; D ambiguous. V gave up 3 bases and J gave up 1 base, with 9 bases separating them. The CDR3 extends over 14 amino acids. Per germline, CDR1 KGHSH and CDR2 LQKENI. In DNA, the CDR3 is TGTGCCAGCTCACCGCGTTCGGGGAACACTGAAGCTTTCTTT. It specifies CASSPRSGNTEAFF.

Ten or more counts support this clonotype. CDR3 region: CACSSGLGGTGELFF. The CDR3 DNA sequence: TGTGCCTGTTCTAGCGGTCTGGGGGGGACCGGGGAGCTGTTTTTT. The chain carries TRBV30 and TRBJ2-2; 7 nucleotides line up with TRBD2. The germline gives CDR1 GTSNPN, CDR2 SVGIG (reference sequence). The CDR3 covers 15 residues. Losses at the gene ends were 6 bases for V and 5 bases for J; bases not matched to a gene: 12.

This clonotype occurred many times. The genes are TRBV12-3 or TRBV12-4 and TRBJ1-1; 7 bases line up with TRBD1. The CDR3 runs to 14 residues. The V segment lost 3 bases and the J segment 0 bases; nucleotides outside the gene matches: 1. The CDR3 sequence: CASSLGTVNTEAFF. The CDR3 coding sequence is TGTGCCAGCAGTTTGGGGACAGTGAACACTGAAGCTTTCTTT.

The table lists this clonotype with many counts. The genes are TRBV7-9 and TRBJ2-5, with TRBD2 identical over 10 bases. The CDR3 contains 15 residues. V lost 5 bases, J lost 5 bases, and 8 bases stayed unmatched. Germline V gives CDR1 SEHNR, CDR2 FQNEAQ (reference sequence). CDR3 residues: CASSPLAGVFETQYF. The CDR3 DNA sequence: TGTGCCAGCAGCCCTCTAGCGGGGGTTTTTGAGACCCAGTACTTC.